The 9 T cell receptor beta chains in this list originate from one sample, sequenced in a study of T cell responses to AZD1222 COVID-19 vaccine. Clones were sequenced by immunoSEQ multiplex PCR, and TCRdb holds only the in-frame ones, with some missing. The sample records 95,000 to 150,000 clones, about 85% being singletons. The source material was peripheral blood, sampled on day 0 of AZD1222 vaccination. These receptors all come from an adult in good health.

This clone was detected only a few times. The chain recombines TRBV10-3 with TRBJ2-2, with 8 bases lining up with TRBD1. The V segment lost 9 bases and the J segment 4 bases; nucleotides outside the gene matches: 4. The CDR3 runs to 13 residues. Per germline, CDR1 ENHRY and CDR2 SYGVKD. The CDR3 is CAMQGAGTGELFF. The CDR3 nucleotides are TGTGCCATGCAGGGGGCAGGCACCGGGGAGCTGTTTTTT.

This sequence joins TRBV12-5 and TRBJ1-1, with D hard to call. The CDR3 is 13 residues long. Germline V gene lookup returns CDR1 LGHNT and CDR2 FRNRAP. V gave up 8 bases and J gave up 5 bases, with 15 bases separating them. The CDR3 DNA reads as TGTGCTAGTTCACTCTTGTCTGGTACTGAAGCTTTCTTT. Its protein is CASSLLSGTEAFF. The full variable domain, in which reference TRBV12-5 and TRBJ1-1 provide the parts outside the CDR3, is DARVTQTPRHKVTEMGQEVTMRCQPILGHNTVFWYRQTMMQGLELLAYFRNRAPLDDSGMPKDRFSAEMPDATLATLKIQPSEPRDSAVYFCASSLLSGTEAFFGQGTRLTVV.

V and J are TRBV5-1 and TRBJ2-7; 12 nucleotides align to TRBD1. Germline CDR1 is SGHRS and CDR2 is YFSETQ. The V segment lost 7 bases and the J segment 5 bases; nucleotides outside the gene matches: 4. The CDR3 spans 13 residues. CDR3 DNA sequence: TGCGCCAGCGGGGGACAGGGGGCCCACGAGCAGTACTTC. Protein sequence: CASGGQGAHEQYF.

This chain joins TRBV6-5 and TRBJ2-7; D could derive from TRBD1 or TRBD2 (7 bases each). The V gene lost 5 bases and the J gene lost 2 bases, with 10 bases spanning the gap. Germline values: CDR1 MNHEY, CDR2 SVGAGI. The CDR3 totals 13 residues. CDR3 in amino acids: CASSQGGTYEQYF. The CDR3 region has the DNA TGTGCCAGCAGTCAGGGGGGGACCTACGAGCAGTACTTC.

The J gene is TRBJ2-3, the V gene TRBV7-8, with D possibly being TRBD1 or TRBD2 (5 bases each). This CDR3 contains 16 residues. Trimming shortened V by 4 bases and J by 0 bases, and 14 bases separated the two germline ends. Germline V gene data show CDR1 as SGHVS and CDR2 as FQNEAQ. This chain's CDR3 is CASSSGARASTDTQYF. The CDR3 region has the DNA TGTGCCAGCAGCTCCGGGGCCAGGGCTAGCACAGATACGCAGTATTTT.

This rearrangement joins TRBV4-2 to TRBJ1-5; D remains ambiguous. Trimming took 1 base from V and 2 from J, leaving 9 bases between them. The length of the CDR3 is 15 residues. Germline values: CDR1 LGHNA, CDR2 YNFKEQ. This CDR3 reads CASSQGTGGNQPQHF. As DNA, the CDR3 is TGTGCCAGCAGCCAAGGGACCGGGGGCAATCAGCCCCAGCATTTT.

J is TRBJ2-7 and V is TRBV28; no reliable D call. CDR1 is MDHEN, CDR2 SYDVKM, per germline. V shed 6 bases and J shed 1 base, with 4 bases lying between them. The CDR3 runs to 11 residues. The chain's CDR3 is CASRGSYEQYF. As DNA, the CDR3 is TGTGCCAGCAGGGGGTCCTACGAGCAGTACTTC.

This CDR3 reads CASSPSERGRTDTQYF. As DNA, the CDR3 is TGTGCCAGCAGCCCCAGCGAGCGGGGCCGCACAGATACGCAGTATTTT. The chain couples TRBV9 to TRBJ2-3; 7 bases line up with TRBD2. The CDR3 spans 16 residues. V lost 4 bases and J lost 1; bases outside the gene matches: 9. Germline values: CDR1 SGDLS, CDR2 YYNGEE.

The chain couples TRBV7-9 to TRBJ2-5; the D is unclear. The CDR3 runs 13 residues. Trimming pared 0 bases from V and 2 bases from J, leaving 4 bases between. Germline V CDR1 and CDR2: SEHNR, FQNEAQ (reference sequence). The CDR3 spells CASSLAKQETQYF. Written as DNA, the CDR3 is TGTGCCAGCAGCTTAGCGAAGCAAGAGACCCAGTACTTC. The variable domain in full, with the rest retrieved from reference TRBV7-9 and TRBJ2-5, is DTGVSQNPRHKITKRGQNVTFRCDPISEHNRLYWYRQTLGQGPEFLTYFQNEAQLEKSRLLSDRFSAERPKGSFSTLEIQRTEQGDSAMYLCASSLAKQETQYFGPGTRLLVL.